This T cell receptor beta chain was recovered during a study of blood T cell repertoires in COVID-19. Across the study: Researchers got acute and convalescent COVID-19 samples from the United States, Italy and Spain. T cells, B-cell-depleted T cells, or PBMCs provided the cDNA or gDNA that served as material.

In the original analysis: How many nucleated cells were present was estimated from reference gene primer amplification. The repertoire was sequenced with immunoSEQ multiplex PCR; TCRdb's copy has only in-frame clones and lacks some. V and J calls and clone size are copied from that table; D and trimming were computed from the DNA. The sample shows 100,000 to 150,000 clones, more than 80% of them seen only once. The CDR3 has 14 residues. Trimming removed 0 bases at V and 4 bases at J, with 8 bases between. Germline V CDR1 and CDR2: SGHTS, YDEGEE. The rearrangement links TRBV5-8 to TRBJ1-5, with D uncertain. Sequencing was carried out using peripheral blood. This TCR came from a man aged 35 to 55 with acute or convalescent COVID-19. The CDR3 sequence: CASSLDLGNQPQHF. The CDR3 coding sequence is TGTGCCAGCAGCTTGGACCTCGGGAATCAGCCCCAGCATTTT.